The clone carrying this TCR beta chain was detected ten times or more. The entry originates in a study of neurological immune-mediated disorders. TCRdb re-derived calls from the 5' RACE reads in MiXCR, one entry per CDR3 protein. The data show roughly 55,000 distinct CDR3 sequences, 16% seen once. V was pared by 4 bases and J by 1 base, with 7 bases between. The CDR3 extends over 13 amino acids. Germline assignment: CDR1 SGDLS and CDR2 YYNGEE. Sequenced: PBMCs. This sequence joins TRBV9 and TRBJ2-3, with D possibly TRBD2 on 6 matching bases. The sequence came from a man aged 60-69 years in good health. The CDR3 protein is CASSSGGTDTQYF. Here the CDR3 DNA reads TGTGCCAGCAGCTCGGGAGGCACAGATACGCAGTATTTT.